This T cell receptor (beta chain) was recorded in a study of blood T cell repertoires in COVID-19. Across the study: Acute and convalescent COVID-19 samples came from the United States, Italy and Spain.

The authors' processing: Using reference gene primer amplification, nucleated cell counts were estimated. The data were produced by immunoSEQ multiplex PCR, yet TCRdb's version contains in-frame clones alone and is incomplete. V and J calls and clone size follow that table, whereas D and trimming were derived from the DNA. This sample has roughly 260,000 clones, with roughly nine tenths found just once. Germline V gene sequence: CDR1 SGHTA, CDR2 FQGNSA. Trimming took off 1 base at V and 5 bases at J, with 11 bases between the two ends. CDR3 length: 14 residues. Sequences were obtained from peripheral blood. The receptor comes from a man aged 35 to 55 who had recovered from COVID-19. The chain has TRBV7-2 and TRBJ1-1; D is unclear. The CDR3 DNA sequence: TGTGCCAGCAGCTTAGTCGGGGAGGGAACTGAAGCTTTCTTT. Protein: CASSLVGEGTEAFF.